The 21 T cell receptor beta chains reported below all come from one sample, sequenced in a study of OX40 agonist ivuxolimab in advanced cancers. The protocol was immunoSEQ multiplex PCR, while the TCRdb copy is restricted to in-frame clones and leaves out a portion. The sample includes over 55,000 clones, 80% of them seen just once. Sequences were derived from CD4+ or CD8+ T cells sorted from blood, sampled in a trial of the OX40 agonist ivuxolimab. Receptor source: an adult with an advanced solid tumor such as melanoma, head and neck, liver or kidney cancer.

The chain recombines TRBV28 with TRBJ2-1; the D gene is possibly TRBD2 (7 bases). The CDR3 is 14 amino acids. Germline CDR1 MDHEN, CDR2 SYDVKM. V was cut by 4 bases and J by 6 bases, with 13 bases left in between. This CDR3 reads CASSSGGARNEQFF. The DNA for the CDR3 is TGTGCCAGCAGTTCTGGGGGGGCCCGCAATGAGCAGTTCTTC.

The gene calls are TRBV6-4 and TRBJ1-5; TRBD1 might be the D (5 bases). Trimming removed 3 bases from V and 7 bases from J, with 10 bases in between. This CDR3 comprises 13 residues. Germline-derived CDR1 and CDR2 are MRHNA and SNTAGT. The CDR3: CASSEGAGQPQHF. CDR3 coding DNA: TGTGCCAGCAGTGAAGGGGCCGGACAGCCCCAGCATTTT.

The chain carries TRBV6-5 and TRBJ2-3, with D possibly being TRBD1 or TRBD2 (5 bases each). Trimming shortened V by 2 bases and J by 4 bases, and 16 bases separated the two germline ends. Germline CDR1 MNHEY, CDR2 SVGAGI. There are 16 residues in the CDR3. The DNA for the CDR3 is TGTGCCAGCAGTTACCCGTCGGGGAAAGGGGCAGATACGCAGTATTTT. It is translated as CASSYPSGKGADTQYF.

The chain has TRBV25-1 and TRBJ1-2; no firm D call. Germline CDR1 is MGHDK and CDR2 is SYGVNS. V was pared by 4 bases and J by 7 bases, with 7 bases between. The CDR3 length is 11 residues. This chain's CDR3 is CASSGRTGYTF. CDR3 bases: TGTGCCAGCAGTGGCAGGACTGGCTACACCTTC.

V is TRBV5-1 and J is TRBJ2-5; 12 bases are a match to TRBD2. The trim removed 0 bases at V and 4 bases at J, leaving 7 bases unmatched. This CDR3 spans 17 amino acids. Germline values: CDR1 SGHRS, CDR2 YFSETQ. CDR3 sequence: CASSLAVGLAGRETQYF. DNA of the CDR3: TGCGCCAGCAGCTTGGCCGTAGGACTAGCGGGAAGAGAGACCCAGTACTTC. Full variable domain (outside the CDR3, taken from reference TRBV5-1 and TRBJ2-5): KAGVTQTPRYLIKTRGQQVTLSCSPISGHRSVSWYQQTPGQGLQFLFEYFSETQRNKGNFPGRFSGRQFSNSRSEMNVSTLELGDSALYLCASSLAVGLAGRETQYFGPGTRLLVL.

V is TRBV28 and J is TRBJ2-7, with D perhaps matching TRBD2 (6 bases). Trimming took 2 bases from V and 7 from J, leaving 12 bases between them. Germline V gene lookup returns CDR1 MDHEN and CDR2 SYDVKM. The CDR3 is made up of 13 amino acids. CDR3 region: CASSLGGSDEQYF. For the CDR3, the DNA is TGTGCCAGCAGTTTAGGGGGGTCCGATGAGCAGTACTTC.

The chain employs TRBV7-8 and TRBJ2-3; unclear D gene. The V and J ends lost 0 bases and 8 bases respectively, with 9 bases between them. The CDR3 has 13 residues. Germline V gene sequence: CDR1 SGHVS, CDR2 FQNEAQ. CDR3: CASSLAEGPTQYF. As DNA, the CDR3 is TGTGCCAGCAGCTTAGCGGAAGGACCTACGCAGTATTTT. Full variable domain (remainder filled in from reference TRBV7-8 and TRBJ2-3): GAGVSQSPRYKVAKRGQDVALRCDPISGHVSLFWYQQALGQGPEFLTYFQNEAQLDKSGLPSDRFFAERPEGSVSTLKIQRTQQEDSAVYLCASSLAEGPTQYFGPGTRLTVL.

DNA for the CDR3: TGTGCCACCAGGAGAGGGGGGGGTCTGGACTATCAGTATTTT. Translating gives CATRRGGGLDYQYF. V gene TRBV25-1 combines with J gene TRBJ2-3; TRBD2 is a possible D gene (7 bases). The CDR3 is 14 amino acids. V lost 10 bases and J 12 bases, leaving 26 bases between the germline ends. CDR1 is MGHDK, CDR2 SYGVNS, per germline.

The gene calls are TRBV5-1 and TRBJ1-1; no clear D. Trimming removed 5 bases at V and 0 bases at J, with 5 bases between. This CDR3 region has 12 residues. Germline V gene data show CDR1 as SGHRS and CDR2 as YFSETQ. This CDR3 is CASRELNTEAFF. The CDR3 nucleotides read TGCGCCAGCAGAGAGCTGAACACTGAAGCTTTCTTT.

J is TRBJ1-2 and V is TRBV5-6, with TRBD1 as a possible D gene (5 bases). V was pared by 4 bases and J by 7 bases, with 11 bases between. The germline V gene encodes CDR1 SGHDT and CDR2 YYEEEE. The CDR3 consists of 12 residues. CDR3 region: CASSHQGSGYTF. The CDR3 DNA reads as TGTGCCAGCAGCCATCAGGGCTCTGGCTACACCTTC.

The chain combines TRBV5-6 with TRBJ1-1, with no clear D. Looked up from germline, CDR1 is SGHDT and CDR2 is YYEEEE. There are 11 residues in the CDR3. V was shortened by 1 base and J by 12 bases, with 10 bases between the two germline ends. CDR3 in amino acids: CASSLNQVPFF. DNA of the CDR3: TGTGCCAGCAGCTTGAACCAGGTCCCTTTCTTT.

The V call is TRBV15, the J call TRBJ2-5, with D maybe TRBD2 (5 bases). The end of the DNA fits TRBJ2-7 better, so the J call may be wrong. The CDR3 has 13 amino acids. Germline loops: CDR1 LNHNV, CDR2 YYDKDF (reference sequence). The CDR3 loop is CATSRDPGDEQYF. The CDR3, as DNA: TGTGCCACCAGCAGAGATCCCGGGGACGAGCAGTACTTC.

V and J are TRBV7-2 and TRBJ2-1; 12 bases match TRBD2. This CDR3 is built from 16 residues. V was clipped by 1 base and J by 6 bases; unmatched bases: 4. The germline gives CDR1 SGHTA, CDR2 FQGNSA. The CDR3 region has the DNA TGTGCCAGCAGCTTAGGGTCTAGCGGGAGGGCCAATGAGCAGTTCTTC. It encodes CASSLGSSGRANEQFF.

This chain links TRBV5-4 with TRBJ2-3; D uncertain. Germline V gene lookup returns CDR1 SGHNT and CDR2 YYREEE (reference sequence). This CDR3 spans 13 amino acids. V shed 3 bases and J shed 6 bases, with 11 bases lying between them. This CDR3 is CASSSERLDTQYF. Written as DNA, the CDR3 is TGTGCCAGCAGCTCCGAACGCCTCGATACGCAGTATTTT.

V gene TRBV5-1 combines with J gene TRBJ1-1; no definite D call. V lost 2 bases and J 0 bases, leaving 11 bases between the germline ends. This CDR3 is built from 15 residues. CDR1 SGHRS and CDR2 YFSETQ come from the germline V gene. Written as DNA, the CDR3 is TGCGCCAGCAGCTTAGACGGATACATGAACACTGAAGCTTTCTTT. Residues: CASSLDGYMNTEAFF.

The chain links TRBV28 to TRBJ2-3, with TRBD2 as a possible D gene (5 bases). The CDR3 is 14 residues long. Trimming pared 7 bases from V and 2 bases from J, leaving 13 bases between. Germline lookup yields CDR1 MDHEN and CDR2 SYDVKM. CDR3: CASTADRDTDTQYF. The CDR3 coding sequence is TGTGCCAGCACTGCTGACCGGGACACAGATACGCAGTATTTT.

This clone showed up just a few times. The chain links TRBV28 to TRBJ1-2, with 9 bases that match TRBD1. Trimming at V came to 5 bases and at J to 4 bases, leaving 2 bases not matched to a gene. The CDR3 totals 13 residues. CDR1 is MDHEN, CDR2 SYDVKM, per germline. DNA for the CDR3: TGTGCCAGCAGTCAGGACAGGGGCTATGGCTACACCTTC. Its translation: CASSQDRGYGYTF.

Written as DNA, the CDR3 is TGTGCCAGCAGTCCCGGTGGCGGCTACACCTTC. Translating gives CASSPGGGYTF. This chain connects TRBV6-5 to TRBJ1-2; D gene uncertain. CDR3 length: 11 amino acids. The germline CDR1 and CDR2 sequences are MNHEY and SVGAGI. The V end was cut by 5 bases, the J end by 8 bases, with 9 bases between.

This chain links TRBV7-9 with TRBJ1-1; 7 bases line up with TRBD1. V lost 1 base to trimming and J lost 1 base; unmatched junction nucleotides: 3. The CDR3 extends over 15 amino acids. Germline V gives CDR1 SEHNR, CDR2 FQNEAQ (reference sequence). In DNA form, the CDR3 reads TGTGCCAGCAGCTTAGGGGCAGGGGGGAACACTGAAGCTTTCTTT. Amino acid sequence: CASSLGAGGNTEAFF.

The chain combines TRBV4-1 with TRBJ1-1; no clear D. Germline V gene lookup returns CDR1 MGHRA and CDR2 YSYEKL. Trimming took off 4 bases at V and 6 bases at J, with 24 bases between the two ends. The CDR3 contains 17 residues. This CDR3 reads CASSLRAPEEGLPEAFF. The DNA of the CDR3 is TGCGCCAGCAGCCTCCGAGCCCCGGAAGAGGGCTTACCTGAAGCTTTCTTT.

The chain recombines TRBV27 with TRBJ1-4; D is possibly TRBD1 (6 bases). This CDR3 is built from 14 residues. Germline values: CDR1 MNHEY, CDR2 SMNVEV (reference sequence). V was clipped by 10 bases and J by 6 bases, with 18 bases between them. The CDR3 here is CATRRRGDDEKLFF. The CDR3 coding sequence is TGTGCCACCCGCCGGAGGGGGGATGATGAAAAACTGTTTTTT.